A selection of T cell receptor beta chains follows, all from one sample in a study. One entry per CDR3 protein results from TCRdb running MiXCR on the RT-PCR reads. Among about 680,000 distinct CDR3 sequences listed, 14% were seen once. Sequences were obtained from memory CD4+ T cells from blood. Receptor source: a female donor in good health, serving as a healthy control. Each CDR3 is given with its conserved first and last residue. D genes are given only for firm matches. Size is omitted from some rows. Given values are once, few, many or a class for expanded clones.

TRBJ2-3	-	few	TRBV10-3	TGTGCCAGCCAGACAGGTCCCTCCACAGATACGCAGTATTTT	CASQTGPSTDTQYF
TRBJ2-7	-	-	TRBV6-4	TGTGCCAGCAGTGTCCAGGGGAGGCGGGAAAGAAGCTCCTACGAGCAGTACTTC	CASSVQGRRERSSYEQYF
TRBJ2-5	TRBD2	-	TRBV2	TGTGCCAGCAGTGAAGCTTACACGGGAGGGGGAGAGACCCAGTACTTC	CASSEAYTGGGETQYF
TRBJ2-7	-	-	TRBV18	TGTGCCAGCTCACCTGGCGGTACGCAGGGGATCATCTACGAGCAGTACTTC	CASSPGGTQGIIYEQYF
TRBJ1-6	-	-	TRBV4-2	TGTGCCAGCAGCTTAGGGGATAATTCACCCCTCCACTTT	CASSLGDNSPLHF
TRBJ2-7	-	-	TRBV24-1	TGTGCCACCAGTGTTGGGAACGAGCAGTACTTC	CATSVGNEQYF
TRBJ1-1	-	-	TRBV6-5	TGTGCCAGCAGCCCCAAGGGTGGCTACTCGACTGAAGCTTTCTTT	CASSPKGGYSTEAFF
TRBJ2-7	TRBD2	-	TRBV10-3	TGTGCCATCAGTGATCGGACGCGGGGGGCGGCGGAGGAGCAGTACTTC	CAISDRTRGAAEEQYF
TRBJ1-1	-	few	TRBV7-2	TGTGCCAGCAGCTCCGTCAGGGGAGGGACTGAAGCTTTCTTT	CASSSVRGGTEAFF
TRBJ2-5	-	few	TRBV27	TGTGCCAGCAGTTCCCACGGTACTGGGGTTGCAGAGACCCAGTACTTC	CASSSHGTGVAETQYF
TRBJ1-2	-	-	TRBV7-2	TGTGCCAGCAGCTTAAGTGAATTCGGCTACACCTTC	CASSLSEFGYTF
TRBJ2-7	-	-	TRBV3-1	TGTGCCAGCAGCCAACAATGGTCATCCGACGAGCAGTACTTC	CASSQQWSSDEQYF
TRBJ2-1	TRBD2	few	TRBV27	TGTGCCAGCAGTATTCTTCCTAGCGGGGGGCTTAGTGAGCAGTTCTTC	CASSILPSGGLSEQFF
TRBJ1-5	-	few	TRBV4-1	TGCGCCAGCAGCCAAGATAGGGGGACTCAGCCCCAGCATTTT	CASSQDRGTQPQHF
TRBJ2-1	TRBD1	-	TRBV5-1	TGCGCCAGCAGCTTGTTCGGGACAGGGGAGGGTGAGCAGTTCTTC	CASSLFGTGEGEQFF
TRBJ2-7	-	few	TRBV20-1	TGCAGTGCCCCCACTAAACAGGGCTACGAGCAGTACTTC	CSAPTKQGYEQYF
TRBJ2-7	-	few	TRBV3-1	TGTGCCAGCAGCCAAGTACTCTCCCCCGCGGGGGAGCAGTACTTC	CASSQVLSPAGEQYF
TRBJ1-1	-	-	TRBV7-9	TGTGCCAGCAGCATTTCCACTGAAGCTTTCTTT	CASSISTEAFF
TRBJ2-1	TRBD2	many	TRBV12-3/TRBV12-4	TGTGCCAGCAGCCGACAGACTAGCGGGACGCACAATGAGCAGTTCTTC	CASSRQTSGTHNEQFF
TRBJ1-5	TRBD1	-	TRBV7-9	TGTGCCACGGGACAGAGCAATCAGCCCCAGCATTTT	CATGQSNQPQHF
TRBJ1-5	-	few	TRBV20-1	TGCAGTGCTTTCTGGGGGGCCAGCAATCAGCCCCAGCATTTT	CSAFWGASNQPQHF
TRBJ1-4	-	-	TRBV29-1	TGCAGCGTTGCAGAGAATAATGAAAAACTGTTTTTT	CSVAENNEKLFF
TRBJ2-1	-	-	TRBV20-1	TGCAGTGCCAAAGACCCAAGCTCCTACAATGAGCAGTTCTTC	CSAKDPSSYNEQFF
TRBJ2-7	TRBD2	few	TRBV3-1	TGTGCCAGCAGCCAAAGGGCTAGCGGGAGAGGAGGTGTCTACGAGCAGTACTTC	CASSQRASGRGGVYEQYF
TRBJ1-1	-	many	TRBV6-6	TGTGCCAGCACCCGACTACAGGACACTGAAGCTTTCTTT	CASTRLQDTEAFF
TRBJ1-3	TRBD1	once	TRBV20-1	TGCAGTGCACCGACAGGGGGCATGGGAGGAAACACCATATATTTT	CSAPTGGMGGNTIYF
TRBJ1-5	-	few	TRBV6-1	TGTGCCAGCCAGTCTCAGAACAATCAGCCCCAGCATTTT	CASQSQNNQPQHF
TRBJ1-1	-	-	TRBV5-1	TGCGCCAGCAGCCTCCGACAAACCGGCACTGAAGCTTTCTTT	CASSLRQTGTEAFF